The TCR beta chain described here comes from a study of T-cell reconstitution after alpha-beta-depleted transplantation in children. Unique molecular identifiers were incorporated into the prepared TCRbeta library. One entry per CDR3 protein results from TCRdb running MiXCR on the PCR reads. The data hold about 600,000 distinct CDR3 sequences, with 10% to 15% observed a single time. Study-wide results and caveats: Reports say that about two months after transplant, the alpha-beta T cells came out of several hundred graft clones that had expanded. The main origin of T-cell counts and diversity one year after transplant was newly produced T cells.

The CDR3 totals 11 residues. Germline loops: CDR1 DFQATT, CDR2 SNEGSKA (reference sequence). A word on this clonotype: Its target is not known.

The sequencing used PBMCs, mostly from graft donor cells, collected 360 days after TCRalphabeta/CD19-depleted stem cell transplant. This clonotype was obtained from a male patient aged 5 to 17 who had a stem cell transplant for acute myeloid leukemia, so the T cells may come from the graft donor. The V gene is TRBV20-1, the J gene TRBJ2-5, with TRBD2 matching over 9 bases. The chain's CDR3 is CRVSGGETQYF. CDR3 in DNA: TGCAGGGTTAGCGGGGGAGAGACCCAGTACTTC.